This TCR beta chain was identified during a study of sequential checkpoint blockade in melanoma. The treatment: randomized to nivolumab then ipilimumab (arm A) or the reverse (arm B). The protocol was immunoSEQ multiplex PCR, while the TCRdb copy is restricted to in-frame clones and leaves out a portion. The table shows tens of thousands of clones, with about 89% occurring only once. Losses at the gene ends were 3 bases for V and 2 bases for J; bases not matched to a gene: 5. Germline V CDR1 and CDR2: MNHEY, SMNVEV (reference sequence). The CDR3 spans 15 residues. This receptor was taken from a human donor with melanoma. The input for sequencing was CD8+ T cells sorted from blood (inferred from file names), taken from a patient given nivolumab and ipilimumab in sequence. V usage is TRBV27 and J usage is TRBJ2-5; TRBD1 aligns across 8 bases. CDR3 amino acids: CASSLFRTGQETQYF. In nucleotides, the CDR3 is TGTGCCAGCAGTTTGTTCCGGACAGGGCAAGAGACCCAGTACTTC.